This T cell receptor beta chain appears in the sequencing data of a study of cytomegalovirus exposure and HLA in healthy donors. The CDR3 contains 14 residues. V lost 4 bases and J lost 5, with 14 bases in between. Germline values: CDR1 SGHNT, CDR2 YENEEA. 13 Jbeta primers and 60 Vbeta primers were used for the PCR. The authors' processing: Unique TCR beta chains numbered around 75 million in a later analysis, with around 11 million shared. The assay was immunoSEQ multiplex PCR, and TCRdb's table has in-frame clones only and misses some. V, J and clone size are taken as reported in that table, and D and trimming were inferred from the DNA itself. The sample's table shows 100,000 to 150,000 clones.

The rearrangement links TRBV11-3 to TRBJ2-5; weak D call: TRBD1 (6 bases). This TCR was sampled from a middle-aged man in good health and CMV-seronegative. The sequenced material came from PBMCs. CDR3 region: CASSSGQIPETQYF. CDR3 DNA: TGTGCCAGCAGCTCCGGACAGATCCCGGAGACCCAGTACTTC. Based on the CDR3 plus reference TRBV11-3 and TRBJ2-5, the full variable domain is EAGVVQSPRYKIIEKKQPVAFWCNPISGHNTLYWYLQNLGQGPELLIRYENEEAVDDSQLPKDRFSAERLKGVDSTLKIQPAELGDSAVYLCASSSGQIPETQYFGPGTRLLVL.